The rows below give T cell receptor beta chains drawn from one sample of a study of blood T cell repertoires in COVID-19. The repertoire was sequenced with immunoSEQ multiplex PCR; TCRdb's copy has only in-frame clones and lacks some. The sample carries about 100,000 clones, roughly 88% recorded once. The sequencing sample was made of peripheral blood. Source of these receptors: a human donor in a cohort sampled during active COVID-19. CDR3s include the opening cysteine and the closing phenylalanine or tryptophan. A D gene is named only where the DNA matches it firmly. Clone size is stated in some rows and not others, as once, few, many or a class when expanded.

cdr3_length,clone_size,v_call,d_call,j_call,cdr3_nt,cdr3_aa
13,NA,TRBV7-9,TRBD1,TRBJ1-2,TGTGCCAGCAGCCCCGACAGGGGGCGAGGCTACACCTTC,CASSPDRGRGYTF
17,NA,TRBV19,TRBD1,TRBJ2-1,TGTGCCAGTAGTATGCCCTATGGACAGGGGGTGTACAATGAGCAGTTCTTC,CASSMPYGQGVYNEQFF
13,NA,TRBV12-3/TRBV12-4,NA,TRBJ1-2,TGTGCCAGCAGTTTAGCGTGGGGGGTCCGCTACACCTTC,CASSLAWGVRYTF
18,NA,TRBV7-9,TRBD1,TRBJ2-2,TGTGCCAGCAGCTTCAAGACAGGGGTTCCCCCGAACACCGGGGAGCTGTTTTTT,CASSFKTGVPPNTGELFF
14,NA,TRBV2,NA,TRBJ2-1,TGTGCCAGCAGTGATTTTAGGATGGGAGCGGAGCAGTTCTTC,CASSDFRMGAEQFF
15,few,TRBV5-1,NA,TRBJ1-2,TGCGCCAGCAGCTTGGCCTCAGACTTCTACCGTGGCTACACCTTC,CASSLASDFYRGYTF
16,NA,TRBV28,NA,TRBJ1-3,TGTGCCAGCAGACCCCTCCGGACAGCCCCTGGAAACACCATATATTTT,CASRPLRTAPGNTIYF
14,NA,TRBV6-1,TRBD1,TRBJ2-5,TGTGCCAGCAGTGAAAACAGGGGGCATGAGACCCAGTACTTC,CASSENRGHETQYF
15,NA,TRBV28,NA,TRBJ2-1,TGTGCCAGCCGTCCGGAGGACAGACCTTACAATGAGCAGTTCTTC,CASRPEDRPYNEQFF
17,once,TRBV9,TRBD2,TRBJ2-1,TGTGCCAGCAGCTTGGGACTAGCGGGCGGGGGGGACAATGAGCAGTTCTTC,CASSLGLAGGGDNEQFF
12,few,TRBV2,NA,TRBJ1-6,TGTGCCAGCAAAACAGACATCCCTTTCCTCCACTTT,CASKTDIPFLHF
14,NA,TRBV7-2,TRBD1,TRBJ2-5,TGTGCCAGCAGCTTAGACAGGGGTCGGGAGACCCAGTACTTC,CASSLDRGRETQYF
12,NA,TRBV29-1,TRBD2,TRBJ2-5,TGCAGCGTTGCAGCGGGAGACGTGACCCAGTACTTC,CSVAAGDVTQYF
14,few,TRBV2,NA,TRBJ1-5,TGTGCCAGCAGTGGGTCGGGGGGGAATCAGCCCCAGCATTTT,CASSGSGGNQPQHF
16,once,TRBV10-1,NA,TRBJ2-3,TGCGCCAGCAGTGATAAGCTCCCTCGACAGACAGATACGCAGTATTTT,CASSDKLPRQTDTQYF
11,NA,TRBV29-1,TRBD1,TRBJ2-7,TGCAGCGTCGAAAGACAGGGGGCACGATACTTC,CSVERQGARYF
15,NA,TRBV15,NA,TRBJ1-1,TGTGCCACCAGCAGCGGGAGGGGCAAGGTCACTGAAGCTTTCTTT,CATSSGRGKVTEAFF
15,NA,TRBV7-2,NA,TRBJ2-7,TGTGCCAGCAGCTTAGAGGGGTCAGGGGTTCACGAGCAGTACTTC,CASSLEGSGVHEQYF
13,once,TRBV7-9,TRBD1,TRBJ1-4,TGTGCCAGCAGCAGGGACAGTCCCGAAAAACTGTTTTTT,CASSRDSPEKLFF
15,NA,TRBV7-9,TRBD2,TRBJ2-5,TGTGCCAGCAGTCATACTAGCGGGAGTGGAGAGACCCAGTACTTC,CASSHTSGSGETQYF
16,once,TRBV19,TRBD1,TRBJ2-2,TGTGCCAGCGAAGATTTCGGGACAGAGAACACCGGGGAGCTGTTTTTT,CASEDFGTENTGELFF
17,NA,TRBV7-2,TRBD1,TRBJ1-2,TGTGCCAGCAGCTTACTCCCGTGGGACAGGGATAACTATGGCTACACCTTC,CASSLLPWDRDNYGYTF
18,NA,TRBV7-6,TRBD2,TRBJ2-2,TGTGCCAGCAGCTCCTTCTTCGGGACTAGCGGGAGGACCGGGGAGCTGTTTTTT,CASSSFFGTSGRTGELFF
15,NA,TRBV10-2,NA,TRBJ1-2,TGCGCCAGCAGTGAGAAGGGCGGGAACCCATATGGCTACACCTTC,CASSEKGGNPYGYTF
14,NA,TRBV15,TRBD1,TRBJ2-3,TGTGCCACCAGCAGGGGACAGAGGGCAGATACGCAGTATTTT,CATSRGQRADTQYF
15,NA,TRBV27,TRBD2,TRBJ2-5,TGTGCCAGCAGGACTCTAGCGGGATCTGGAGAGACCCAGTACTTC,CASRTLAGSGETQYF
15,NA,TRBV28,TRBD1,TRBJ2-3,TGTGCCAGCAGTCTGGGACAGGGCAGGGCAGATACGCAGTATTTT,CASSLGQGRADTQYF